The clone carrying this T cell receptor (beta chain) was seen many times. As yet, its antigen is unknown. A library of TCRbeta sequences, prepared with unique molecular identifiers, was generated. One entry per CDR3 protein results from TCRdb running MiXCR on the PCR reads. The repertoire holds some 76,000 distinct CDR3 sequences, with roughly a tenth as singletons. The data are from a study of T-cell reconstitution after alpha-beta-depleted transplantation in children. Whole-study findings and limits: When one year had passed after transplant, most T-cell counts and diversity came from newly produced T cells. Expanded graft clones numbering several hundred reportedly gave rise to alpha-beta T cells about two months after transplant. Diversity of TCRbeta at day 60 was high in some patients, arising from surviving recipient T cells and thymic progenitors.

V lost 4 bases and J 4 bases, leaving 13 bases between the germline ends. The germline V gene has CDR1 SGHAT and CDR2 FQNNGV. The CDR3 loop spans 14 amino acids. This receptor was identified in a boy aged 10-17 years with acute myeloid leukemia, due to receive a stem cell transplant. The chain employs TRBV11-2 and TRBJ1-2; maybe TRBD1 (6 bases). This sample comprised PBMCs, obtained before TCRalphabeta/CD19-depleted stem cell transplant. CDR3 nucleotide sequence: TGTGCCAGCAGCTCGCGACAGGCTCGCTATGGCTACACCTTC. Encoded protein: CASSSRQARYGYTF.